This TCR beta chain emerged from a study of regulatory T cells in long-lasting Graves disease (dated by TCRdb to the early 2020s). A note on the overall study: Newly diagnosed Graves' disease patients had taken antithyroid drugs for less than 3 months. Peripheral blood TCR sequencing and RNA sequencing compared persistent Graves' disease patients with newly diagnosed Graves' disease patients. The study was registered as a clinical trial and conducted in China. A total of about 33 samples were covered by TCR sequencing, comprising around 13 persistent and around 20 newly diagnosed Graves' disease patients. Broader findings and caveats from the paper: TRBV28, TRBJ1-2 and TRBJ2-5 were preferentially used in persistent disease, while TRBV20-1 and TRBJ2-1 were favored in newly diagnosed disease. Sequencing and analysis were restricted to the TCR beta chain. The authors acknowledged the small sample size as a limitation that may reduce accuracy. Because the primary lesion, thyroid tissue, could not be accessed, the study looked at peripheral blood alone. Persistent patients shared more public clonotypes among themselves (over 2,500) than newly diagnosed patients did (nearly 1,000). Persistent Graves' disease patients showed lower TCR Shannon entropy and fewer highly expanded clones than newly diagnosed patients, suggesting clonal expansion.

Per the publication, the time point label means: newly diagnosed GD, antithyroid drugs for less than 3 months. For both TCR sequencing and RNA sequencing, RNA was extracted from PBMCs in TRIzol. The diagnosis of Graves' disease followed American Thyroid Association guidelines. Patients were recruited from an endocrinology department in Xi'an, China. From each patient, around 9.3 milliliters of peripheral blood was collected into an EDTA anticoagulant tube. Ficoll Paque Plus density gradient separation was used to isolate PBMCs, and no further T cell sorting was done. RNA quality was checked with an Agilent 2100 Bioanalyzer and agarose gel, and concentration with a NanoDrop 2000. This clonotype was detected only a few times. It lacks a known antigen. Nothing much larger sits one base from this clone, and base qualities are not available. The library was generated by multiplex PCR. Sequencing was performed on an Illumina HiSeq 4000. To build TCR beta libraries, CDR3 regions were amplified by Arm-PCR using iRepertoire HTBI primers. Before sequencing, the PCR products underwent gel purification. Under the source paper's analysis protocol: Across samples, 60 to 70 TRBV and 14 TRBJ segments were identified and used for gene usage analysis of CDR3 amino acid clonotypes. Filtered high-quality paired reads were merged into contigs using COPE and FqMerger. Contigs were aligned with BLAST to IMGT TRBV, TRBD and TRBJ reference genes, and CDR3 was defined per IMGT. Any clonotype with a frequency above 0.1% was counted as a highly expanded clone. Repertoire diversity was measured by Shannon entropy, and V-J evenness by the Gini coefficient. A clonotype was considered public if more than one individual shared it. Using fastp trimming at Q25 and MiXCR clonotype assembly, TCRdb reanalyzed the public sequencing data and kept in-frame beta chains. Every CDR3 protein is listed once, alongside the most common genes and DNA of its rows. The V and J calls were determined by TCRdb, not by the authors. For this sample there are about 520,000 distinct CDR3 sequences; more than 10% appear just once. The ten largest clones capture around 10% of the sample.

Per the germline V gene, SGHRS is the CDR1 and YFSETQ is the CDR2. V was cut back by 3 bases and J by 9 bases, leaving a gap of 22 bases between them. The CDR3 runs 16 residues from the cysteine to the phenylalanine. CDR3 DNA is the only sequence kept; it has 48 bases, read in frame from the first base. A further study also used this sample, focusing on T cells in Graves' hyperthyroidism and ophthalmopathy. Taken from the second paper: A patient counted as having stable Graves' hyperthyroidism if no progression to ophthalmopathy occurred over 18 months of follow-up. The hyperthyroidism patients were between 18 and 65 years old and newly diagnosed, with a disease duration of less than 2 months. Any patient with an uncontrolled infection, another autoimmune disease, pregnancy or lactation was excluded. Diagnoses were based on clinical symptoms, serum thyroxine and TRAb, thyroid ultrasound and orbital computed tomography. The TCR CDR3 was subjected to a first round of RT-PCR using the HTBI primer set and the Qiagen OneStep RT-PCR kit. Most expanded thyroid clonotypes (frequency above 0.001) were also found in blood, which suggests that blood repertoires may mirror thyroid immune responses. In cross-validation, a model built on a 13 V-J signature told ophthalmopathy apart from stable hyperthyroidism with over 85% sensitivity and approximately 84% specificity, and in testing the same model reached 80%/75%. In validation, the model predicted progression to ophthalmopathy a median of about 5.9 months before onset, with about 71% sensitivity and nearly 75% specificity. A discovery cohort of approximately 97 patients, approximately 44 with Graves' ophthalmopathy and about 58 with stable Graves' hyperthyroidism, was used to find distinguishing TCR V-J signatures. Whether ophthalmopathy could be predicted prospectively was tested in an independent validation cohort made up of under 20 hyperthyroidism patients plus 17 patients who later progressed to ophthalmopathy. The roughly 91 discovery patients were randomly divided into training and test sets at a 7:3 ratio. In about 6 Graves' hyperthyroidism patients, the study also compared T-cell repertoires from thyroid tissue with T-cell repertoires from blood. After blood sampling, hyperthyroidism patients were treated with methimazole at a starting dose of 30 mg daily, and ophthalmopathy patients were treated with high-dose intravenous methylprednisolone. The libraries were constructed in a second round of multiplex PCR and then size-selected and purified. Paired-end sequencing of the libraries was performed with 100 bp reads on an Illumina HiSeq2000. Raw data were processed with SOAPnuke, discarding reads with adapters, uncalled bases, mean Phred below 15, or no exact constant-primer or identifier match. COPE v1.2.5 was used to merge high-quality paired reads, and clonotypes were defined as unique nucleotide sequences. Clonotypes were aligned to IMGT TRBV, TRBD and TRBJ reference segments using MiTCR v1.1. Only V-J combinations with frequency above 0.0001, covering roughly 99% of repertoires, were analysed. A TCS score was defined as the ratio between F50 (clonal expansion) and ExV (chaos), using BLOSUM62-based TCRdist between CDR3 peptides within each V-J. Welch's t-statistics and random forest reduced 450 to 600 V-J features to 13, which were used in a naive Bayes classifier (R e1071). Sample size was not statistically predetermined, and blinding of investigators to group allocation was not performed. The paper reports TCR Vbeta CDR3 sequencing of approximately 130 peripheral blood samples: some 41 ophthalmopathy, 70 to 85 hyperthyroidism and approximately 17 progressor patients.

This material consisted of peripheral blood mononuclear cells (PBMCs), taken at new diagnosis, from a patient treated with antithyroid drugs. The sequence joins TRBV5-1 to TRBJ2-1, with TRBD2 tentatively as D gene (6 bases match). The TCR originated in a woman in her 30s with Graves disease. Donor details come from another sample of the same person, matched by shared clones. The DNA sequence is TGCGCCAGCAGCTGGACCACGACTAGTGGAGGCGGTGAGCAGTTCTTC. Protein translation: CASSWTTTSGGGEQFF.